The 12 T cell receptor beta chains given below trace back to one sample, sequenced in a study of shared clonotypes between healthy human individuals. Generated by immunoSEQ multiplex PCR, the TCRdb table keeps only in-frame clones and is missing some. The sample has 2,100,000 or so clones, approximately 96% seen once; the top ten hold roughly 0.13%. The sample taken for sequencing was naive CD4+ T cells sorted from blood. Described subset: CD45RA+ positively selected. The receptor source for this set is a man aged 18 to 29 in good health.

The rearrangement joins TRBV2 to TRBJ1-3; 9 bases fit TRBD1. Germline assignment: CDR1 SNHLY and CDR2 FYNNEI. The J segment lost 3 bases and the V segment lost 8 bases, leaving 5 bases of the junction unmatched. This CDR3 has 14 amino acids. The CDR3 DNA reads TGTGCCAGCGAGGGGACAGGGTATGGAAACACCATATATTTT. It translates to CASEGTGYGNTIYF.

This clone appeared a single time. For the CDR3, the DNA is TGTGCCAGCAGCTTAATGTCGGTGTCAGCTGGGTATGGCTACACCTTC. Translated: CASSLMSVSAGYGYTF. The V call is TRBV7-8, the J call TRBJ1-2; D remains ambiguous. CDR1 is SGHVS, CDR2 FQNEAQ, per germline. The V end was cut by 2 bases, the J end by 5 bases, with 18 bases between. This CDR3 contains 16 residues.

The chain uses TRBV19 and TRBJ1-6, with D perhaps matching TRBD1 (5 bases). V lost 4 bases and J lost 9, with 19 bases in between. From germline, CDR1 is LNHDA and CDR2 SQIVND (reference sequence). The CDR3 length is 16 residues. The CDR3 DNA reads TGTGCCAGTAGTACCGAACTTTCAGGGTTTAGTTCACCCCTCCACTTT. Residues: CASSTELSGFSSPLHF.

The rearrangement joins TRBV30 to TRBJ2-7; D may be TRBD1 (7 bases). This CDR3 spans 15 amino acids. Germline V gene lookup returns CDR1 GTSNPN and CDR2 SVGIG (reference sequence). Trimming shortened V by 3 bases and J by 3 bases, and 18 bases separated the two germline ends. In DNA, the CDR3 is TGTGCCTGGAGCGTGCCTGCAGGGGGGAACTACGAGCAGTACTTC. Translated: CAWSVPAGGNYEQYF. Drawing the rest from reference TRBV30 and TRBJ2-7, the complete variable domain is SQTIHQWPATLVQPVGSPLSLECTVEGTSNPNLYWYRQAAGRGLQLLFYSVGIGQISSEVPQNLSASRPQDRQFILSSKKLLLSDSGFYLCAWSVPAGGNYEQYFGPGTRLTVT.

The gene calls are TRBV5-1 and TRBJ1-6; D unclear. CDR3 size: 13 residues. Germline CDR1 SGHRS, CDR2 YFSETQ. V was pared by 1 base and J by 8 bases, with 7 bases between. The CDR3 is CASSLTADSPLHF. The CDR3 DNA sequence: TGCGCCAGCAGCTTGACCGCAGATTCACCCCTCCACTTT.

V gene TRBV9 combines with J gene TRBJ1-6; tentative D call: TRBD1 (5 bases). Germline V gives CDR1 SGDLS, CDR2 YYNGEE. The CDR3 loop spans 16 amino acids. V was trimmed by 3 bases and J by 0 bases, leaving 10 bases between them. The CDR3 here is CASSADISSYNSPLHF. CDR3 DNA: TGTGCCAGCAGCGCGGACATTAGCTCCTATAATTCACCCCTCCACTTT.

The chain uses TRBV5-3 and TRBJ1-2; D is unclear. TRBV5-3 is filed as an ORF, its function uncertain. V lost 0 bases, J lost 4 bases, and 13 bases lay in between. The CDR3 covers 15 residues. The CDR3 nucleotides are TGTGCCAGAAGCTTGGCTACGGGGTCAGGCTATGGCTACACCTTC. This gives the protein CARSLATGSGYGYTF.

This clone was observed once. This sequence joins TRBV4-2 and TRBJ1-1; D ambiguous. This CDR3 region has 15 residues. Deletions cut 0 bases from V and 4 bases from J, with 12 bases between. Germline assignment: CDR1 LGHNA and CDR2 YNFKEQ. In DNA form, the CDR3 reads TGTGCCAGCAGCCAAGATATACTCAGTGCCACTGAAGCTTTCTTT. Amino acid sequence: CASSQDILSATEAFF.

The CDR3 DNA sequence: TGTGCCAGCAGCACTTCCACAGGGGCTGGAAACACCATATATTTT. Its protein product is CASSTSTGAGNTIYF. This rearrangement joins TRBV11-2 to TRBJ1-3, with 7 bases lining up with TRBD1. Germline values: CDR1 SGHAT, CDR2 FQNNGV. CDR3 length equals 15 residues. V shed 5 bases and J 2 bases; nucleotides not matched to a gene: 6.

The chain recombines TRBV7-9 with TRBJ2-5; 7 positions agree with TRBD2. CDR1 is SEHNR, CDR2 FQNEAQ, per germline (reference sequence). This CDR3 is 13 amino acids long. V lost 5 bases to trimming and J lost 5 bases; unmatched junction nucleotides: 5. The chain's CDR3 is CASSQLARETQYF. Written as DNA, the CDR3 is TGTGCCAGCAGCCAACTAGCGCGGGAGACCCAGTACTTC.

This clone was detected only once. This chain uses TRBV9 with TRBJ2-2; D is possibly TRBD1 (6 bases). V was trimmed by 3 bases and J by 0 bases, leaving 9 bases between them. The CDR3 is made up of 15 amino acids. In germline, CDR1 is SGDLS, CDR2 YYNGEE. This CDR3 is CASSAGTTNTGELFF. The CDR3, as DNA: TGTGCCAGCAGCGCCGGGACAACGAACACCGGGGAGCTGTTTTTT.

V and J are TRBV30 and TRBJ1-6, with D unclear. V lost 3 bases to trimming and J lost 3 bases, with 9 bases between them. In germline, CDR1 is GTSNPN, CDR2 SVGIG (reference sequence). The CDR3 runs to 14 residues. The CDR3 loop is CAWRWTDYNSPLHF. The CDR3 DNA sequence: TGTGCCTGGAGGTGGACCGACTATAATTCACCCCTCCACTTT.